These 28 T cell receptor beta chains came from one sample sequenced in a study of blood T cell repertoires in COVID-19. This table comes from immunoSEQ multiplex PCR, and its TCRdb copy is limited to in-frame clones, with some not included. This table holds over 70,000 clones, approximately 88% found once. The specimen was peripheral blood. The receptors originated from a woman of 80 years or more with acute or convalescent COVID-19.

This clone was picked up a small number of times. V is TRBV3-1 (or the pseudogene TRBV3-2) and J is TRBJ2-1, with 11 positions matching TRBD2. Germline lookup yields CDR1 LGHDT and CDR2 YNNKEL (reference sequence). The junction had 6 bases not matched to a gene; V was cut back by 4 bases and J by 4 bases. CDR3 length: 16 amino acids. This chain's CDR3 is CASSPGVAGGYNEQFF. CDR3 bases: TGTGCCAGCAGCCCCGGGGTAGCGGGGGGGTACAATGAGCAGTTCTTC.

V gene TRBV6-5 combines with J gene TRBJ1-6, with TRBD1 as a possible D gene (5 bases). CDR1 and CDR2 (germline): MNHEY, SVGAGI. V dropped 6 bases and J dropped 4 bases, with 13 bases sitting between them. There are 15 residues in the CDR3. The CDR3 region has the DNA TGTGCCAGCAGACGCGACAGTTCTTATAATTCACCCCTCCACTTT. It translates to CASRRDSSYNSPLHF.

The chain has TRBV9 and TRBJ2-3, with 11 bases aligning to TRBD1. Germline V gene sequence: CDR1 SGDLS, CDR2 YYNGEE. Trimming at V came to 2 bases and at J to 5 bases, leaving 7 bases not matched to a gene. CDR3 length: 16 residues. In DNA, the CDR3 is TGTGCCAGCAGCGTTTTGGACAGGGGGCGGGGAGATACGCAGTATTTT. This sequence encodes CASSVLDRGRGDTQYF.

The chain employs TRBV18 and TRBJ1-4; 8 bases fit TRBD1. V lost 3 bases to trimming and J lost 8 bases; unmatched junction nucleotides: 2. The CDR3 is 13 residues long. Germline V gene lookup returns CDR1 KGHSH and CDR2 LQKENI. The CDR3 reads CASSPTGEEKLFF. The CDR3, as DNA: TGTGCCAGCTCACCGACAGGGGAAGAAAAACTGTTTTTT.

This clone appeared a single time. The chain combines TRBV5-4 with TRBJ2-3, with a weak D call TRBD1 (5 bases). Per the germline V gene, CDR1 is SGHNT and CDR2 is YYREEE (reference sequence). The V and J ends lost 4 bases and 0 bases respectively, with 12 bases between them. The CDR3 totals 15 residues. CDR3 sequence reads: CASSPQAESTDTQYF. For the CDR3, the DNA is TGTGCCAGCAGCCCACAGGCAGAAAGCACAGATACGCAGTATTTT.

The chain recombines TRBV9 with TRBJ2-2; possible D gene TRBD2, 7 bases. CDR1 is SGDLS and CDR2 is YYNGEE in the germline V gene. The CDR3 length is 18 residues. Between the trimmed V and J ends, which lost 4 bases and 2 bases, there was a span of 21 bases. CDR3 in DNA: TGTGCCAGCAGCACGCCCCGGGGTGGGGGGGCTAACACCGGGGAGCTGTTTTTT. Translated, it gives CASSTPRGGGANTGELFF.

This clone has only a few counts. The CDR3 nucleotides read TGTGCCAGCAGCCAAGCGGGGGAGCAGTTCTTC. The encoded protein is CASSQAGEQFF. The chain combines TRBV7-2 with TRBJ2-1, with 7 bases that match TRBD2. Trimming at V came to 5 bases and at J to 10 bases, leaving 2 bases not matched to a gene. The CDR3 covers 11 residues. The germline V gene encodes CDR1 SGHTA and CDR2 FQGNSA.

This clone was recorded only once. In DNA, the CDR3 is TGTGCCAGTAGTATTCAGGGTGCAGATACGCAGTATTTT. Its translation: CASSIQGADTQYF. J is TRBJ2-3 and V is TRBV19, with a weak D call TRBD1 (5 bases). The germline V gene has CDR1 LNHDA and CDR2 SQIVND (reference sequence). V was clipped by 3 bases and J by 4 bases, with 8 bases between them. The CDR3 totals 13 residues. The full variable domain, rest sourced from reference TRBV19 and TRBJ2-3, is DGGITQSPKYLFRKEGQNVTLSCEQNLNHDAMYWYRQDPGQGLRLIYYSQIVNDFQKGDIAEGYSVSREKKESFPLTVTSAQKNPTAFYLCASSIQGADTQYFGPGTRLTVL.

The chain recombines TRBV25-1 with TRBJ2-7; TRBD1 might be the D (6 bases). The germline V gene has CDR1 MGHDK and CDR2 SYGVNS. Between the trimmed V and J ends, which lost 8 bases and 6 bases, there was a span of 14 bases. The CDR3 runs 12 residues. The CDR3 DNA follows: TGTGCCAGCGGACAGTACCTGGGCGAGCAGTACTTC. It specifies CASGQYLGEQYF.

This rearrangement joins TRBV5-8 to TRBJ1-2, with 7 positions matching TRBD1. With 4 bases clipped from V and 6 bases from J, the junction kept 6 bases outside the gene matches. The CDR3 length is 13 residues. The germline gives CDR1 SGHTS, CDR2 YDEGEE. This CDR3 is CASSQGQRDGYTF. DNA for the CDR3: TGTGCCAGCAGCCAGGGACAGAGGGATGGCTACACCTTC.

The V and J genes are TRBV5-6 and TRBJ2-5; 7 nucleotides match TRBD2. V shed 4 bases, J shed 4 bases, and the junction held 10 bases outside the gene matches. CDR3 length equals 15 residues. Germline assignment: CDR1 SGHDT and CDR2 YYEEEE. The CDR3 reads CASSGRTRWAETQYF. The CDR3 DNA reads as TGTGCCAGCAGCGGGCGGACTAGATGGGCAGAGACCCAGTACTTC.

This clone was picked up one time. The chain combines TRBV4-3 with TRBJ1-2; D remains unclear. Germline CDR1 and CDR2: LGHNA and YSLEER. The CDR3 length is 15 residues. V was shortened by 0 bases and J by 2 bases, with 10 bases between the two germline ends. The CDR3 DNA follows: TGCGCCAGCAGCCAAGATAGGAACGGGAACTATGGCTACACCTTC. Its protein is CASSQDRNGNYGYTF.

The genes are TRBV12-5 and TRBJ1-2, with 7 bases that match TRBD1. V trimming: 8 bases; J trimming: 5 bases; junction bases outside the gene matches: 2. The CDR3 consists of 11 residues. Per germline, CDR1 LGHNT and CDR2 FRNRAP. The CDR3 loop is CASSGGYGYTF. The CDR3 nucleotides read TGTGCTAGTTCAGGGGGATATGGCTACACCTTC.

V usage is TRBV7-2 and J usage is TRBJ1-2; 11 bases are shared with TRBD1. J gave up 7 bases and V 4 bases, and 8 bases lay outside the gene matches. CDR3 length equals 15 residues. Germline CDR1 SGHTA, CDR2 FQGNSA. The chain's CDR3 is CASSSGRDRGTGYTF. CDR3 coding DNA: TGTGCCAGCAGCTCCGGGAGGGACAGGGGGACTGGCTACACCTTC.

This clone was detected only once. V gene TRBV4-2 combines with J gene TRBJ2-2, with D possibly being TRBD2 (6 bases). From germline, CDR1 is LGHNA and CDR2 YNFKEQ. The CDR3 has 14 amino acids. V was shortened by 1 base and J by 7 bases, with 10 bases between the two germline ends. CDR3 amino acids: CASSQVVADGELFF. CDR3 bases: TGTGCCAGCAGCCAAGTAGTAGCGGACGGGGAGCTGTTTTTT.

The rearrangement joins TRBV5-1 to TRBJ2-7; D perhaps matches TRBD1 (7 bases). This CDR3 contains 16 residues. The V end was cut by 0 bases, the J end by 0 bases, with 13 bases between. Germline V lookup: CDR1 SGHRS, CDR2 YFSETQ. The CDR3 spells CASSLGPGGSSYEQYF. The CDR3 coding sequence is TGCGCCAGCAGCTTGGGACCAGGGGGGAGCTCCTACGAGCAGTACTTC.

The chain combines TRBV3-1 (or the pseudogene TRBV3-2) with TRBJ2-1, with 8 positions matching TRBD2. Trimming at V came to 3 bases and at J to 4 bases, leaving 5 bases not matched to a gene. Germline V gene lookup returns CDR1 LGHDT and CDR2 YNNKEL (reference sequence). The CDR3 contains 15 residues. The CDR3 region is CASSQGKRGYNEQFF. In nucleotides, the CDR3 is TGTGCCAGCAGCCAGGGTAAGCGGGGGTACAATGAGCAGTTCTTC.

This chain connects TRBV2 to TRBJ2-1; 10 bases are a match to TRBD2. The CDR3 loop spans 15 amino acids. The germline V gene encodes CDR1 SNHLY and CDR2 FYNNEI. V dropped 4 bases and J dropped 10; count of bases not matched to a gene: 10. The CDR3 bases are TGTGCCAGCAGTGGACTAGCGGGTAGAATGCTAGAGCAGTTCTTC. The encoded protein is CASSGLAGRMLEQFF.

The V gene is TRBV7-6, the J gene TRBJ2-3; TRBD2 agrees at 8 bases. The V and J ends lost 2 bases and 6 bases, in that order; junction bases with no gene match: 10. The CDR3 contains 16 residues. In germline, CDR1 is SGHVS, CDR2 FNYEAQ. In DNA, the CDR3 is TGTGCCAGCAGCTTATCACCAGCGGGGGCCCTCGATACGCAGTATTTT. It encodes CASSLSPAGALDTQYF.

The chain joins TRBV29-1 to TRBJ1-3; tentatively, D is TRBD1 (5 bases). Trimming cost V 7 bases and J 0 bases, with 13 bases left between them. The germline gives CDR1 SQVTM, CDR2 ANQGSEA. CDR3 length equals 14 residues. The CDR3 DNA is TGCAGCGAAGTTGGGGGGAGCTCTGGAAACACCATATATTTT. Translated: CSEVGGSSGNTIYF.

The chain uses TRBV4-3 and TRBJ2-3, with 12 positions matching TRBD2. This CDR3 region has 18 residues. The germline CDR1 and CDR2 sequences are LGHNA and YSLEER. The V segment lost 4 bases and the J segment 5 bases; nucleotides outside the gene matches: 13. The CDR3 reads CASSLQVSSGGAGDTQYF. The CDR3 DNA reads TGCGCCAGCAGCCTACAGGTGTCTAGCGGGGGGGCGGGAGATACGCAGTATTTT.

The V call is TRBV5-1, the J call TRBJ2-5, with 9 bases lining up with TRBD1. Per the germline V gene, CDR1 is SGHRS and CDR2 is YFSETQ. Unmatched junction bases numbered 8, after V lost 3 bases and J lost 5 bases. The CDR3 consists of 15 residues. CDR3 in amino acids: CASSSMTGGGETQYF. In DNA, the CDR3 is TGCGCCAGCAGCTCGATGACAGGGGGTGGGGAGACCCAGTACTTC.

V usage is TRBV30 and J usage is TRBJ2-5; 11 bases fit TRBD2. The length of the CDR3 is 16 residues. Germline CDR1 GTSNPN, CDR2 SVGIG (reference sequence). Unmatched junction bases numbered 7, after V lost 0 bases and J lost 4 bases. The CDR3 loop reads CAWSVLAGVGGETQYF. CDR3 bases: TGTGCCTGGAGTGTACTAGCGGGAGTTGGTGGAGAGACCCAGTACTTC.

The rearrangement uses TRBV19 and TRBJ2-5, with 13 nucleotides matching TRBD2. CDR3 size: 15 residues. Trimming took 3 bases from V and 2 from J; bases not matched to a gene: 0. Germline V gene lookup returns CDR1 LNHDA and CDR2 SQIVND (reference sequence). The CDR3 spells CASSMGLAGQETQYF. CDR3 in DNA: TGTGCCAGTAGTATGGGACTAGCGGGACAAGAGACCCAGTACTTC.

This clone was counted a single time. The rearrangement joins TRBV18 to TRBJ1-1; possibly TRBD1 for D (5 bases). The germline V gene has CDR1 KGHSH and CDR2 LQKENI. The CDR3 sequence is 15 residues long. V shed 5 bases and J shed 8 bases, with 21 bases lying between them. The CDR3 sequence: CASSDTGTPLAEAFF. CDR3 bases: TGTGCCAGCTCAGATACCGGGACCCCTCTAGCGGAAGCTTTCTTT.

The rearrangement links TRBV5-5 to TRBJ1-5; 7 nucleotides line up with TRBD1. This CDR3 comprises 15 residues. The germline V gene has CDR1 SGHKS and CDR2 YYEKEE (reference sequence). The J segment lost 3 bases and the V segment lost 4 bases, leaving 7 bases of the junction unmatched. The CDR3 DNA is TGTGCCAGCAGCCAAACAGGGGCGGACAATCAGCCCCAGCATTTT. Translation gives CASSQTGADNQPQHF.

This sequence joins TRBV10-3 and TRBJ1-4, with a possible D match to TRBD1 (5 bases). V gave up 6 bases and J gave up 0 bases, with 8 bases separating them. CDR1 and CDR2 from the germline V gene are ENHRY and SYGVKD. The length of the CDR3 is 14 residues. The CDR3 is CAIRQDATNEKLFF. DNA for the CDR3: TGTGCCATCAGACAGGACGCAACTAATGAAAAACTGTTTTTT.

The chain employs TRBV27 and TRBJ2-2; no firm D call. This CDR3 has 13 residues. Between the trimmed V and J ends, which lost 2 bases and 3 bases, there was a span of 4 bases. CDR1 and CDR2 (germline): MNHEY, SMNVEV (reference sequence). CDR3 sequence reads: CASSLPYTGELFF. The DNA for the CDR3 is TGTGCCAGCAGTTTACCCTACACCGGGGAGCTGTTTTTT.